This is a list of T cell receptor beta chains from one sample in a study of read filtering for tumor transcriptome and immune sequencing. TCRdb reprocessed the reads via MiXCR and lists one record per CDR3 protein. The table includes about 27,000 distinct CDR3 sequences, 13% to 15% detected once. The specimen sequenced was a population of CD138-negative cells sorted from bone marrow. The receptor source for this set is a donor at least 40 years old with multiple myeloma. Both conserved end residues are part of each CDR3. The D gene is left open where the match is weak. Only part of the rows carry a size: once, few, many, or a class if the clone is expanded.

J gene: TRBJ2-2; D gene: TRBD1; clone size: few; V gene: TRBV3-1; CDR3 protein: CASSQDIQGARAGELFF; CDR3 DNA: TGTGCCAGCAGCCAAGATATTCAGGGGGCAAGAGCCGGGGAGCTGTTTTTT
J gene: TRBJ2-7; D gene: .; clone size: many; V gene: TRBV12-3/TRBV12-4; CDR3 protein: CASSDQGGYSYEQYF; CDR3 DNA: TGTGCCAGCAGTGACCAGGGAGGCTATTCCTACGAGCAGTACTTC
J gene: TRBJ2-5; D gene: .; clone size: many; V gene: TRBV5-1; CDR3 protein: CASSGSGGALTETQYF; CDR3 DNA: TGCGCCAGCAGCGGCTCAGGAGGGGCGTTGACAGAGACCCAGTACTTC
J gene: TRBJ2-5; D gene: .; clone size: many; V gene: TRBV5-1; CDR3 protein: CASSYGAGETQYF; CDR3 DNA: TGCGCCAGCAGCTATGGGGCCGGGGAGACCCAGTACTTC
J gene: TRBJ2-5; D gene: .; clone size: many; V gene: TRBV6-2/TRBV6-3; CDR3 protein: CASSWTDFIQETQYF; CDR3 DNA: TGTGCCAGCAGTTGGACGGACTTCATACAAGAGACCCAGTACTTC
J gene: TRBJ1-5; D gene: TRBD1; clone size: many; V gene: TRBV4-1; CDR3 protein: CASSQTPGTGYQPQHF; CDR3 DNA: TGCGCCAGCAGCCAGACCCCCGGGACAGGGTATCAGCCCCAGCATTTT
J gene: TRBJ2-3; D gene: TRBD2; clone size: .; V gene: TRBV18; CDR3 protein: CANSPGASGRSDTQYF; CDR3 DNA: TGTGCCAACTCACCTGGGGCTAGCGGGAGGTCAGATACGCAGTATTTT
J gene: TRBJ1-1; D gene: .; clone size: many; V gene: TRBV2; CDR3 protein: CASTGHLNTEAFF; CDR3 DNA: TGTGCCAGCACGGGACACCTGAACACTGAAGCTTTCTTT
J gene: TRBJ2-7; D gene: .; clone size: many; V gene: TRBV3-1; CDR3 protein: CASSQAGTAAYEQYF; CDR3 DNA: TGTGCCAGCAGCCAAGCAGGGACGGCGGCCTACGAGCAGTACTTC
J gene: TRBJ2-2; D gene: TRBD2; clone size: many; V gene: TRBV19; CDR3 protein: CASSRRTSGTSTGELFF; CDR3 DNA: TGTGCCAGTAGTCGACGGACTAGCGGGACTAGCACCGGGGAGCTGTTTTTT
J gene: TRBJ1-6; D gene: TRBD1; clone size: few; V gene: TRBV12-3/TRBV12-4; CDR3 protein: CASSPQGPGDSPLHF; CDR3 DNA: TGTGCCAGCAGTCCACAGGGGCCGGGGGATTCACCCCTCCACTTT
J gene: TRBJ1-1; D gene: .; clone size: many; V gene: TRBV7-9; CDR3 protein: CASSSGVDTEAFF; CDR3 DNA: TGTGCCAGCAGCTCAGGGGTAGACACTGAAGCTTTCTTT
J gene: TRBJ2-6; D gene: .; clone size: few; V gene: TRBV28; CDR3 protein: CARTRAVRFSGANVLTF; CDR3 DNA: TGTGCTAGGACCCGAGCGGTCAGATTCTCTGGGGCCAACGTCCTGACTTTC
J gene: TRBJ1-4; D gene: TRBD1; clone size: many; V gene: TRBV5-1; CDR3 protein: CASSRLGQGGEKLFF; CDR3 DNA: TGCGCCAGCAGCCGCTTGGGACAGGGAGGGGAAAAACTGTTTTTT
J gene: TRBJ2-1; D gene: TRBD1; clone size: many; V gene: TRBV7-9; CDR3 protein: CASSSRQGRWNEQFF; CDR3 DNA: TGTGCCAGCAGCTCAAGACAGGGGAGGTGGAATGAGCAGTTCTTC
J gene: TRBJ2-7; D gene: .; clone size: .; V gene: TRBV11-3; CDR3 protein: CASSLGFSTYEQYF; CDR3 DNA: TGTGCCAGCAGCTTAGGTTTCTCCACCTACGAGCAGTACTTC
J gene: TRBJ2-3; D gene: TRBD2; clone size: many; V gene: TRBV5-6; CDR3 protein: CASSLTSGKSDTQYF; CDR3 DNA: TGTGCCAGCAGCTTGACTAGCGGGAAATCAGATACGCAGTATTTT
J gene: TRBJ1-1; D gene: .; clone size: many; V gene: TRBV27; CDR3 protein: CASSPDRLHTEAFF; CDR3 DNA: TGTGCCAGCAGTCCGGACCGACTTCACACTGAAGCTTTCTTT
J gene: TRBJ1-5; D gene: .; clone size: many; V gene: TRBV29-1; CDR3 protein: CSVEQNQGQPQHF; CDR3 DNA: TGCAGCGTTGAGCAGAATCAAGGTCAGCCCCAGCATTTT
J gene: TRBJ1-3; D gene: TRBD1; clone size: many; V gene: TRBV7-2; CDR3 protein: CASSRQGSGNTIYF; CDR3 DNA: TGTGCCAGCAGTAGACAGGGATCTGGAAACACCATATATTTT
J gene: TRBJ2-7; D gene: .; clone size: many; V gene: TRBV27; CDR3 protein: CASSLSRWGPYEQYF; CDR3 DNA: TGTGCCAGCAGTTTATCGAGGTGGGGACCCTACGAGCAGTACTTC
J gene: TRBJ2-3; D gene: TRBD2; clone size: many; V gene: TRBV28; CDR3 protein: CATGTSGIRTDTQYF; CDR3 DNA: TGTGCCACGGGGACTAGCGGGATCAGGACAGATACGCAGTATTTT
J gene: TRBJ2-1; D gene: TRBD2; clone size: many; V gene: TRBV18; CDR3 protein: CASSLKLIAGPYNEQFF; CDR3 DNA: TGTGCCAGCTCACTAAAACTTATAGCGGGGCCCTACAATGAGCAGTTCTTC
J gene: TRBJ1-1; D gene: .; clone size: few; V gene: TRBV30; CDR3 protein: CAATGNTEAFF; CDR3 DNA: TGTGCCGCTACAGGGAACACTGAAGCTTTCTTT
J gene: TRBJ2-3; D gene: TRBD2; clone size: many; V gene: TRBV18; CDR3 protein: CASSPRLAGEDTQYF; CDR3 DNA: TGTGCCAGCTCACCAAGACTAGCGGGAGAGGATACGCAGTATTTT
J gene: TRBJ2-7; D gene: TRBD2; clone size: many; V gene: TRBV3-1; CDR3 protein: CASSQHSGIEQYF; CDR3 DNA: TGTGCCAGCAGCCAACATAGCGGGATCGAGCAGTACTTC
J gene: TRBJ2-1; D gene: .; clone size: few; V gene: TRBV21-1; CDR3 protein: CASSKAGGLLYEQFF; CDR3 DNA: TGTGCCAGCAGCAAAGCGGGAGGGCTCCTTTATGAGCAGTTCTTC
J gene: TRBJ1-1; D gene: .; clone size: many; V gene: TRBV5-1; CDR3 protein: CASSLQGDRMDTEAFF; CDR3 DNA: TGCGCCAGCAGTTTACAGGGAGATCGTATGGACACTGAAGCTTTCTTT
J gene: TRBJ2-3; D gene: .; clone size: .; V gene: TRBV6-5; CDR3 protein: CASRIGRRATDTQYF; CDR3 DNA: TGTGCCAGCAGGATCGGGAGAAGGGCCACAGATACGCAGTATTTT
J gene: TRBJ2-7; D gene: .; clone size: few; V gene: TRBV28; CDR3 protein: CAGSRGRGYEQYF; CDR3 DNA: TGTGCCGGATCGCGGGGCAGGGGCTACGAGCAGTACTTC
J gene: TRBJ2-3; D gene: .; clone size: .; V gene: TRBV29-1; CDR3 protein: CSVPAAGSTDTQYF; CDR3 DNA: TGCAGCGTACCCGCGGCGGGTAGCACAGATACGCAGTATTTT
J gene: TRBJ2-1; D gene: .; clone size: many; V gene: TRBV18; CDR3 protein: CASSPERAAGNEQFF; CDR3 DNA: TGTGCCAGCTCACCCGAACGGGCAGCGGGCAATGAGCAGTTCTTC
J gene: TRBJ2-7; D gene: .; clone size: .; V gene: TRBV21-1; CDR3 protein: CAIGKGKTKVQYF; CDR3 DNA: TGTGCCATCGGGAAAGGAAAGACGAAGGTGCAGTACTTC
J gene: TRBJ2-1; D gene: .; clone size: many; V gene: TRBV23-1; CDR3 protein: CASSPPDEENEQFF; CDR3 DNA: TGCGCCAGCAGTCCCCCTGACGAGGAGAATGAGCAGTTCTTC